This T cell receptor beta chain stems from a study of blood T cells in healthy people across ages. With a J-beta primer mix and a sample-barcoded 5' primer, a second PCR ran about 7 to 11 cycles. TCRdb passed the 5' RACE reads through MiXCR, listing each CDR3 protein once. The sample records 1.5 million or so distinct CDR3 sequences, roughly 40% being singletons. The receptor was derived from a woman aged 18-29 years in good health. Sample: blood.

This chain's CDR3 is CASSLGETGYGYTF. CDR3 nucleotides: TGTGCCAGCAGTTTAGGGGAGACGGGCTATGGCTACACCTTC. The chain carries TRBV12-3 or TRBV12-4 and TRBJ1-2; D remains unclear. The length of the CDR3 is 14 residues. The V gene lost 1 base and the J gene lost 4 bases, with 10 bases spanning the gap.